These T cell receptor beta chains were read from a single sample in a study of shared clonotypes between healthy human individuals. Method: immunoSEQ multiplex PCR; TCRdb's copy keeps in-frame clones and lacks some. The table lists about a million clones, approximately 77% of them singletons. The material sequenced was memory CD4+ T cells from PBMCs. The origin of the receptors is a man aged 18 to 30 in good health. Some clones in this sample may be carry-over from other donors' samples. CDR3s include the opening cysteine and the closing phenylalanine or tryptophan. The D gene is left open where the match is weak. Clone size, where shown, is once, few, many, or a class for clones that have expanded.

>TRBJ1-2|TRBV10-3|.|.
CAISESPRRQNYGYTF
TGTGCCATCAGTGAGTCGCCGAGGAGGCAGAACTATGGCTACACCTTC
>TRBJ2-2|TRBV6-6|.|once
CASSYSRRAGGELFF
TGTGCCAGCAGTTACTCGCGACGGGCCGGCGGGGAGCTGTTTTTT
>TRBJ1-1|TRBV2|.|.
CASSIFSGGTEAFF
TGTGCCAGCAGCATTTTTAGTGGGGGCACTGAAGCTTTCTTT
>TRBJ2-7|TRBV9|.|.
CASSVAWDREQYF
TGTGCCAGCAGCGTAGCCTGGGACCGGGAGCAGTACTTC
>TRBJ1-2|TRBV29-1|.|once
CSAGEIYGYTF
TGCAGCGCCGGGGAAATTTATGGCTACACCTTC
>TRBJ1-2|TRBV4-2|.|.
CASSQGGEAYGYTF
TGTGCCAGCAGCCAGGGGGGTGAGGCCTATGGCTACACCTTC
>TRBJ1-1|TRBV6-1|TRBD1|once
CASFRGGVETEAFF
TGTGCCAGCTTTCGAGGGGGCGTGGAGACTGAAGCTTTCTTT
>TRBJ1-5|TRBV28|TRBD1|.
CASQRTQGPNQPQHF
TGTGCCAGCCAGAGAACACAGGGGCCTAATCAGCCCCAGCATTTT
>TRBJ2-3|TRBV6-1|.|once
CASISSITDTQYF
TGTGCCAGCATCTCCTCCATCACAGATACGCAGTATTTT
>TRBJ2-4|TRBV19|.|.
CASSLDRAAKNIQYF
TGTGCCAGTAGCCTCGACAGAGCAGCCAAAAACATTCAGTACTTC
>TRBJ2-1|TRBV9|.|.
CASSVDQDPAYNEQFF
TGTGCCAGCAGCGTAGATCAAGACCCCGCCTACAATGAGCAGTTCTTC